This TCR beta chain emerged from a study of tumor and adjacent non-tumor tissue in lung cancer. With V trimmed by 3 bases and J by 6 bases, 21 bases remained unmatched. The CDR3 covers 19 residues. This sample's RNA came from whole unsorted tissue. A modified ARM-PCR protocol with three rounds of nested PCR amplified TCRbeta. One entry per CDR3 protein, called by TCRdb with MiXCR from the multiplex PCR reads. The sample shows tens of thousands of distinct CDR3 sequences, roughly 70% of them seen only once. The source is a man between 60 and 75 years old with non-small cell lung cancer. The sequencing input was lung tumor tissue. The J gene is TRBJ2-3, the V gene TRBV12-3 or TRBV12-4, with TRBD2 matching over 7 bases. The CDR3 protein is CASSFRPPWTSGSSDTQYF. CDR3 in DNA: TGTGCCAGCAGTTTCCGCCCTCCCTGGACTAGTGGGAGTAGTGATACGCAGTATTTT.